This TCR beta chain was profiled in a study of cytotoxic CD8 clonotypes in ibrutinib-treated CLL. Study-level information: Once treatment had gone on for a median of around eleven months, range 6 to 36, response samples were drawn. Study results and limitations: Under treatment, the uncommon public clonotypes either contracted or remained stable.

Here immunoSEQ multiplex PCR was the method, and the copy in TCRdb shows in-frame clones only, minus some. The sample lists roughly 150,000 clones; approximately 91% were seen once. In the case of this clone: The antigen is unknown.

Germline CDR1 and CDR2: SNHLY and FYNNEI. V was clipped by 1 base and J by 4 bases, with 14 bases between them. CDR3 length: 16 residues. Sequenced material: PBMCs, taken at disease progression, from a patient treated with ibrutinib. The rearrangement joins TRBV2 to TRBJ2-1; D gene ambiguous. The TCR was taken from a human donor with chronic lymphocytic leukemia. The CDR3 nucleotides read TGTGCCAGCAGTGAAGGCCGGCAGACCTCGTACAATGAGCAGTTCTTC. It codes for CASSEGRQTSYNEQFF.